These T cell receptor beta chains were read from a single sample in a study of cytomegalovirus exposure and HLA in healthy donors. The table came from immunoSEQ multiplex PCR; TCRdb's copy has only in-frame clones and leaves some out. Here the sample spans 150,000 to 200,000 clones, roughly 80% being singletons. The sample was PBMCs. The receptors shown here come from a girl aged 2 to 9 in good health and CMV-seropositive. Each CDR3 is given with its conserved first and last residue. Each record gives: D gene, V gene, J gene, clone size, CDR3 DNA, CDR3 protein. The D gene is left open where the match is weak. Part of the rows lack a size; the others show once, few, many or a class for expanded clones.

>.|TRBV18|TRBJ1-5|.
TGTGCCAGCTCTCCGGCGGGGAGAAGCAATCAGCCCCAGCATTTT
CASSPAGRSNQPQHF
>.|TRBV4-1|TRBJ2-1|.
TGCGCCAGCAGCCAAAACCGGGGGGCTGCCTACAATGAGCAGTTCTTC
CASSQNRGAAYNEQFF
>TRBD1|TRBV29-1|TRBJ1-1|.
TGCAGCGTCGGACAGGGGGCGCTGGACACTGAAGCTTTCTTT
CSVGQGALDTEAFF
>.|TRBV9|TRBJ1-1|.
TGTGCCAGCGACCCAGGGCAGGGGACTGAAGCTTTCTTT
CASDPGQGTEAFF
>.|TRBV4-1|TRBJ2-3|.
TGCGCCAGCAGCCGTTCGACGGACTCGTACACAGATACGCAGTATTTT
CASSRSTDSYTDTQYF
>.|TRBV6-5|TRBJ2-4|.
TGTGCCAGCAGGACCCAGGGGCTAGCCAAAAACATTCAGTACTTC
CASRTQGLAKNIQYF
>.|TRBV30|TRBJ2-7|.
TGTGCCTGGAGTGTTAGGGGATTCGGATACGAGCAGTACTTC
CAWSVRGFGYEQYF
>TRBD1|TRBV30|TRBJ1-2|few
TGTGCCTGGAGTGTTGGGGGACAGGATGGCTACACCTTC
CAWSVGGQDGYTF
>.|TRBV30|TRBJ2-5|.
TGTGCCTGGAGCCCAAGGAACCGAGGCATGGAGACCCAGTACTTC
CAWSPRNRGMETQYF
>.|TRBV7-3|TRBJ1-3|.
TGTGCCAGCAGCCCGGGTCCCTATTTCGGAAACACCATATATTTT
CASSPGPYFGNTIYF
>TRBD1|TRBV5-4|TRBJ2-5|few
TGTGCCAGCAGCTTACAGGGGGCGGAGACCCAGTACTTC
CASSLQGAETQYF